This TCR beta chain was sequenced during a study of CD8 T cells in Susac syndrome. Study-level points and caveats: The study conceded that its TCR sequencing and HLA analysis involved relatively few individuals.

The V end was cut by 3 bases, the J end by 1 base, with 9 bases between. There are 13 residues in the CDR3. Per the germline V gene, CDR1 is SQVTM and CDR2 is ANQGSEA. As to this clonotype: The antigen is not known.

An input of about 0.45 to 1 ug of RNA was subjected to reverse transcription using random hexamers. Coverage of TCR beta CDR3 amplification by immunoSEQ multiplex PCR extended to 54 Vbeta and 13 Jbeta. TCRdb fed the immunoSEQ multiplex PCR reads into MiXCR, producing one record per CDR3 protein. This sample has hundreds of thousands of distinct CDR3 sequences, with just under 95% found just once. What was sequenced was CD4+ T cells from PBMCs. The sequence was collected from a human donor with multiple sclerosis. The chain combines TRBV29-1 with TRBJ1-1; no clear D gene. The CDR3 DNA reads as TGCAGCGTTGAGAGTATGGGGAACACTGAAGCTTTCTTT. Amino acids: CSVESMGNTEAFF.